The entry below describes one T cell receptor (beta chain). Antigen unknown. This entry is derived from a study of cytomegalovirus exposure and HLA in healthy donors. As for the study in general: For the approximately 410 genotyped donors, roughly 81% fell within the Caucasian-associated ancestry cluster.

A multiplex PCR was run with 60 Vbeta primers and 13 Jbeta primers. Original processing methods: Among the unique TCR beta chains that a later analysis counted, about 81 million in all, 10 million to 13 million were shared. TCRdb keeps only in-frame clones here, not all; method: immunoSEQ multiplex PCR. The DNA gave D and trimming, while V, J and clone size come from that table. The table lists some 200,000 clones, around 81% of them singletons. V trimming: 4 bases; J trimming: 0 bases; junction bases outside the gene matches: 5. There are 16 residues in the CDR3. CDR1 and CDR2 (germline): SGDLS, YYNGEE. Study-wide points: Analysis performed later showed TCR beta chains linked to HLA being more clonally expanded than equally common others.

The material sequenced was PBMCs. The TCR comes from a woman in her twenties or thirties in good health and CMV-seronegative. J is TRBJ2-2 and V is TRBV9; 8 bases are a match to TRBD1. DNA for the CDR3: TGTGCCAGCAGCCCCCGGACAGGGACGAACACCGGGGAGCTGTTTTTT. Translated, it gives CASSPRTGTNTGELFF.